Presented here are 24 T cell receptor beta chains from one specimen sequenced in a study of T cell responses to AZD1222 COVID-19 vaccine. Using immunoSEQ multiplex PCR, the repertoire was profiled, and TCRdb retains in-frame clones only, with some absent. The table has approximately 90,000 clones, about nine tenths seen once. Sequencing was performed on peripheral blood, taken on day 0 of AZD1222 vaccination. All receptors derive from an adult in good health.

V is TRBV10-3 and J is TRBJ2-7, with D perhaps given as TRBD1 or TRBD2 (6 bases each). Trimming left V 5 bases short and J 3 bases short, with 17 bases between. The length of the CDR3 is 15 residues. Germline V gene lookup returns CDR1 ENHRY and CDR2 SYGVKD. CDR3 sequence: CAISNLGGQVYEQYF. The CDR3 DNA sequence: TGTGCCATCAGTAATCTAGGGGGGCAGGTCTACGAGCAGTACTTC.

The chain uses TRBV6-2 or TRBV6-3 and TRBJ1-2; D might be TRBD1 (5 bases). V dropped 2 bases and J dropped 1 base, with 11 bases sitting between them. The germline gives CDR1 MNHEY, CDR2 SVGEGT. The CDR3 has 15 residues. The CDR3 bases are TGTGCCAGCAGTTACCGGGGACCCCGTAACTATGGCTACACCTTC. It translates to CASSYRGPRNYGYTF.

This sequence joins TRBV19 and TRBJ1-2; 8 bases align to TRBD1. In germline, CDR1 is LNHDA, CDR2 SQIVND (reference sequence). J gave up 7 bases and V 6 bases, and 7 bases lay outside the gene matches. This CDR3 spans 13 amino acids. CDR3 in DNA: TGTGCCAGTAGCCGACAGGGGATTAGTGGCTACACCTTC. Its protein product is CASSRQGISGYTF.

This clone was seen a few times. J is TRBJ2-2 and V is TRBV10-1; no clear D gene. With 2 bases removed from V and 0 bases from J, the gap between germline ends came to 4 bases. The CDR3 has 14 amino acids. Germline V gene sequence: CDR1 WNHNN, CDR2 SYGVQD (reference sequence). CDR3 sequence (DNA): TGCGCCAGCAGTGAGAGGACGAACACCGGGGAGCTGTTTTTT. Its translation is CASSERTNTGELFF.

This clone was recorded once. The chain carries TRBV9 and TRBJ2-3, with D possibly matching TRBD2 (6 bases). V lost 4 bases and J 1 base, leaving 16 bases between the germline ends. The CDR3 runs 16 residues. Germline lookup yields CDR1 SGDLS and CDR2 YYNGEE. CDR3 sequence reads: CASSPRVVAGTDTQYF. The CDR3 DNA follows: TGTGCCAGCAGCCCTCGGGTGGTAGCGGGCACAGATACGCAGTATTTT.

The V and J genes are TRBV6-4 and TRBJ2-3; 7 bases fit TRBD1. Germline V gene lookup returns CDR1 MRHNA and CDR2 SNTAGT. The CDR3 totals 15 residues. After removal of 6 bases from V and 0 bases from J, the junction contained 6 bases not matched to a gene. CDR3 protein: CASSEGQESTDTQYF. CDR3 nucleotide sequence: TGTGCCAGCAGCGAAGGACAGGAGAGCACAGATACGCAGTATTTT.

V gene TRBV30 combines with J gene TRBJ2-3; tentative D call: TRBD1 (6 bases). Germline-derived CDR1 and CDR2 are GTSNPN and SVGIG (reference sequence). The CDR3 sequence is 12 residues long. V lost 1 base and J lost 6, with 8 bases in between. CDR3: CAWSDTGDTQYF. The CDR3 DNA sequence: TGTGCCTGGAGTGACACAGGGGATACGCAGTATTTT.

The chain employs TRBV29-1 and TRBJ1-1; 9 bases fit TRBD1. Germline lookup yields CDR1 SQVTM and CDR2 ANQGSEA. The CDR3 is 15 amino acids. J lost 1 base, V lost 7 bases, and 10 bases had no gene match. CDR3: CSARDRGAGNTEAFF. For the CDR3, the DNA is TGCAGCGCCCGCGACAGGGGGGCTGGGAACACTGAAGCTTTCTTT.

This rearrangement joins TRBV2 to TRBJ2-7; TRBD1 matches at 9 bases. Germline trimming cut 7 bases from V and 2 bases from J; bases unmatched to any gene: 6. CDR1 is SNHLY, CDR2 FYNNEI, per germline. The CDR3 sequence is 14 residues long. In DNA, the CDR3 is TGTGCCAGCACCGGGGGACAGGGACCCTACGAGCAGTACTTC. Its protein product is CASTGGQGPYEQYF.

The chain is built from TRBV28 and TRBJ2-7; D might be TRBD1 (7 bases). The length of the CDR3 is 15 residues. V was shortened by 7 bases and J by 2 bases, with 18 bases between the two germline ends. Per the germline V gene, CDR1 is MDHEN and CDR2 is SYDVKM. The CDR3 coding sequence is TGTGCCAGCACCCCAGGGGGGCAGGGGACCTACGAGCAGTACTTC. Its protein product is CASTPGGQGTYEQYF. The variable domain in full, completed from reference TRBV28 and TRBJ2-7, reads DVKVTQSSRYLVKRTGEKVFLECVQDMDHENMFWYRQDPGLGLRLIYFSYDVKMKEKGDIPEGYSVSREKKERFSLILESASTNQTSMYLCASTPGGQGTYEQYFGPGTRLTVT.

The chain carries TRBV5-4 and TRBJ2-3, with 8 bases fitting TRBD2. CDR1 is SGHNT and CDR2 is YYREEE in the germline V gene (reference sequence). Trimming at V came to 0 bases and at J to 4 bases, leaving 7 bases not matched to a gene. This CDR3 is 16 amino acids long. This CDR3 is CASSLGSGSSADTQYF. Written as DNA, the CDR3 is TGTGCCAGCAGCTTGGGAAGCGGGAGTTCCGCAGATACGCAGTATTTT. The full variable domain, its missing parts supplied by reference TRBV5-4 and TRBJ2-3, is ETGVTQSPTHLIKTRGQQVTLRCSSQSGHNTVSWYQQALGQGPQFIFQYYREEENGRGNFPPRFSGLQFPNYSSELNVNALELDDSALYLCASSLGSGSSADTQYFGPGTRLTVL.

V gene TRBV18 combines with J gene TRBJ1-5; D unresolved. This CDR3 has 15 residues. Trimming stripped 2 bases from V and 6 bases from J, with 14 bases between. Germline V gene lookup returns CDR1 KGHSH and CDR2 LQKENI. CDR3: CASSPSLSTGQPQHF. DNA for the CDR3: TGTGCCAGCTCACCATCCCTTAGTACGGGTCAGCCCCAGCATTTT.

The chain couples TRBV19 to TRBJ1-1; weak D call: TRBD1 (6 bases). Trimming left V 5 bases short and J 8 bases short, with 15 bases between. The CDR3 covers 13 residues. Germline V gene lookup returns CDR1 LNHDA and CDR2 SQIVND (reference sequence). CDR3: CASSPYRAQEAFF. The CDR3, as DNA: TGTGCCAGTAGTCCGTACAGGGCTCAAGAAGCTTTCTTT.

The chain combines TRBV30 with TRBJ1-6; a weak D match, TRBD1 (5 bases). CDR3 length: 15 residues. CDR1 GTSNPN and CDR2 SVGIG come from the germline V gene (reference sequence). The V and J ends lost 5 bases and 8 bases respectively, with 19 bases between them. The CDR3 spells CAWAGHSTLDSPLHF. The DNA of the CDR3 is TGTGCCTGGGCAGGACATTCAACGTTAGATTCACCCCTCCACTTT.

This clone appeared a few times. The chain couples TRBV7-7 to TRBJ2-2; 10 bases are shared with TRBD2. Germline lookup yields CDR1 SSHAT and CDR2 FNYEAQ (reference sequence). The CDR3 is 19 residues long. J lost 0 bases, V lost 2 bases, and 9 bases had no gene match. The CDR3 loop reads CASSLRISGRASNTGELFF. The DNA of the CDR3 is TGTGCCAGCAGCTTAAGAATAAGCGGGAGGGCCTCGAACACCGGGGAGCTGTTTTTT.

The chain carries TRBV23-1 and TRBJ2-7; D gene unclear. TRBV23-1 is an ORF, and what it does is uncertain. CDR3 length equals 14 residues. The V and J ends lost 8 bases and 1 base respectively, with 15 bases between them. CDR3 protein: CASRLSVKSYEQYF. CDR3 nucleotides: TGCGCCAGCCGCCTATCCGTAAAGTCCTACGAGCAGTACTTC.

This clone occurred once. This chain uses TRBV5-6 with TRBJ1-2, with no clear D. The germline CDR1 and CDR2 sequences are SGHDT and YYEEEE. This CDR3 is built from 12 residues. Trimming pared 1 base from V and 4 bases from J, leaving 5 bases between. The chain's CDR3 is CASSLLSYGYTF. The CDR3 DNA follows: TGTGCCAGCAGCTTGTTGAGCTATGGCTACACCTTC.

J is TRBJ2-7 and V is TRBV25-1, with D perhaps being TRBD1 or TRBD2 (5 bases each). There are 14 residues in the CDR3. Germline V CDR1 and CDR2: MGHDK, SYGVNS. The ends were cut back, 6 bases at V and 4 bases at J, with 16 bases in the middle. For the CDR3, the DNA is TGTGCCAGCAGGCCTCGGGACGCATCGTACGAGCAGTACTTC. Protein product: CASRPRDASYEQYF.

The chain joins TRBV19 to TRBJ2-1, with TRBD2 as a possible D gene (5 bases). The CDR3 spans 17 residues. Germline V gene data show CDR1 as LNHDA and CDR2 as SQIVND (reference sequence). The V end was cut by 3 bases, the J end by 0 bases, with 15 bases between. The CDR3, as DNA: TGTGCCAGTAGTATGGGGAGCGGTCCTAGCTCCTACAATGAGCAGTTCTTC. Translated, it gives CASSMGSGPSSYNEQFF.

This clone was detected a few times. CDR3 in DNA: TGTGCCAGCAGCTTAATCGGACAGCCCTACGAGCAGTACTTC. Translation gives CASSLIGQPYEQYF. The V gene is TRBV5-4, the J gene TRBJ2-7; perhaps TRBD1 as D (6 bases). V gave up 2 bases and J gave up 2 bases, with 11 bases separating them. The CDR3 spans 14 residues. Per germline, CDR1 SGHNT and CDR2 YYREEE (reference sequence).

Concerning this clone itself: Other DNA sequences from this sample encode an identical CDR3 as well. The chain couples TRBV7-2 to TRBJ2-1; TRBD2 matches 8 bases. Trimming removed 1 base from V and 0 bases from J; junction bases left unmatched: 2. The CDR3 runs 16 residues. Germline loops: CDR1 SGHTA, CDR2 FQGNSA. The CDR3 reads CASSLGSGSSYNEQFF. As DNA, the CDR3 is TGTGCCAGCAGCTTAGGGAGCGGGAGCTCCTACAATGAGCAGTTCTTC. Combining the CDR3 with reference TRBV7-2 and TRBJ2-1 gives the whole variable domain GAGVSQSPSNKVTEKGKDVELRCDPISGHTALYWYRQSLGQGLEFLIYFQGNSAPDKSGLPSDRFSAERTGGSVSTLTIQRTQQEDSAVYLCASSLGSGSSYNEQFFGPGTRLTVL.

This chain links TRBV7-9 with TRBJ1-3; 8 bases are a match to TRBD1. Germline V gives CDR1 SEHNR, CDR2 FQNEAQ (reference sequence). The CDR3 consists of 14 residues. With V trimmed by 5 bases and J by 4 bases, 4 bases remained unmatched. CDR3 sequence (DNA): TGTGCCAGCAGCGAGGACAGGGCGGGAAACACCATATATTTT. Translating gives CASSEDRAGNTIYF.

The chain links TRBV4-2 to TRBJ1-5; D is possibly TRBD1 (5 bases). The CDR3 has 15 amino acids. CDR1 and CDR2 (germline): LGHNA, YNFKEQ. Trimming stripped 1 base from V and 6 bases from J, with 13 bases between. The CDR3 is CASSQGGDFGQPQHF. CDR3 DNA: TGTGCCAGCAGCCAAGGAGGGGACTTCGGTCAGCCCCAGCATTTT.

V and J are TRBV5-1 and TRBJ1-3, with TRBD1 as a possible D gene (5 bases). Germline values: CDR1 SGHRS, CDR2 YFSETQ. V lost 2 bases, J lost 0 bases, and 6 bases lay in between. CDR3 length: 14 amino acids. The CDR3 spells CASSFDSSGNTIYF. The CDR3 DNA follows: TGCGCCAGCAGCTTTGACAGCTCTGGAAACACCATATATTTT. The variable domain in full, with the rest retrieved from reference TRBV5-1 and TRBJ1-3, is KAGVTQTPRYLIKTRGQQVTLSCSPISGHRSVSWYQQTPGQGLQFLFEYFSETQRNKGNFPGRFSGRQFSNSRSEMNVSTLELGDSALYLCASSFDSSGNTIYFGEGSWLTVV.